A single sample gave rise to the 6 T cell receptor beta chains below, sequenced in a study of shared clonotypes between healthy human individuals. The method was immunoSEQ multiplex PCR; TCRdb's version includes in-frame clones alone and lacks a portion of them. This table has approximately 530,000 clones, more than 95% appearing once. Sequencing was carried out using naive CD4+ T cells sorted from blood. Subset here: CD45RA+ positively selected. The receptor source for this set is a woman between 25 and 40 years old in good health.

The chain links TRBV5-1 to TRBJ1-6; D unresolved. Trimming left V 4 bases short and J 6 bases short, with 5 bases between. Germline V lookup: CDR1 SGHRS, CDR2 YFSETQ. This CDR3 is built from 12 residues. The CDR3 region has the DNA TGCGCCAGCAGCCACCCTAATTCACCCCTCCACTTT. Amino acids: CASSHPNSPLHF.

The chain joins TRBV6-5 to TRBJ2-2, with D unresolved. Trimming left V 0 bases short and J 6 bases short, with 14 bases between. CDR3 length: 16 residues. Germline CDR1 is MNHEY and CDR2 is SVGAGI. Here the CDR3 DNA reads TGTGCCAGCAGTTACTCGCCTAGTCTGTTGGCCGGGGAGCTGTTTTTT. This sequence encodes CASSYSPSLLAGELFF.

The genes are TRBV19 and TRBJ2-7, with 9 bases that match TRBD1. Unmatched junction bases numbered 8, after V lost 5 bases and J lost 3 bases. The CDR3 spans 15 residues. Germline V lookup: CDR1 LNHDA, CDR2 SQIVND (reference sequence). CDR3 in amino acids: CASSPDRGSLYEQYF. DNA of the CDR3: TGTGCCAGTAGTCCAGACAGGGGGAGCCTCTACGAGCAGTACTTC.

V and J are TRBV29-1 and TRBJ2-3; no firm D call. The V end lost 6 bases, the J end lost 0 bases, and 16 bases lay between the germline ends. CDR1 SQVTM and CDR2 ANQGSEA come from the germline V gene. There are 15 residues in the CDR3. CDR3 protein: CSVIPRSASTDTQYF. The CDR3 DNA is TGCAGCGTCATCCCTAGGAGTGCTAGCACAGATACGCAGTATTTT.

The chain recombines TRBV2 with TRBJ2-1; weak D call: TRBD2 (5 bases). The CDR3 has 12 residues. In germline, CDR1 is SNHLY, CDR2 FYNNEI. V gave up 4 bases and J gave up 4 bases, with 5 bases separating them. CDR3 region: CASSGGYNEQFF. As DNA, the CDR3 is TGTGCCAGCAGTGGCGGGTACAATGAGCAGTTCTTC.

In DNA form, the CDR3 reads TGTGCCAGCAGCCTCAGCGGCAGGGGGAACATTCAGTACTTC. Protein product: CASSLSGRGNIQYF. This rearrangement joins TRBV11-3 to TRBJ2-4; 7 bases are shared with TRBD1. The CDR3 totals 14 residues. J lost 7 bases, V lost 5 bases, and 8 bases had no gene match. In germline, CDR1 is SGHNT, CDR2 YENEEA.